The T cell receptor beta chain under discussion was sequenced for a study of graft-versus-host responses after intestinal transplantation. General study results and limits: The authors found GvH clones in recipient marrow, some appearing first in ileum or blood.

CDR3 size: 15 residues. With 5 bases clipped from V and 1 base from J, the junction kept 5 bases outside the gene matches. Germline values: CDR1 SGHTA, CDR2 FQGNSA. This clone was recorded a few times. Its antigen is unknown. Both intraepithelial and lamina propria lymphocytes were released by processing graft tissue. Clones were sequenced by immunoSEQ multiplex PCR, and TCRdb holds only the in-frame ones, with some missing. This sample has about 60,000 clones; roughly nine tenths occur once, and the top ten carry roughly 1.7%. The material sequenced was ileum tissue, taken 350 to 400 days after transplant. The V gene is TRBV7-2, the J gene TRBJ2-3, with 8 bases fitting TRBD2. The receptor comes from a human patient who received an intestinal transplant, so some T cells may come from the graft donor. The CDR3 loop is CASSPTTSGTDTQYF. In nucleotides, the CDR3 is TGTGCCAGCAGCCCGACGACTAGCGGCACAGATACGCAGTATTTT.